Below, 22 T cell receptor beta chains from the same sample are listed, as sequenced in a study of tumor-infiltrating lymphocytes in localized non-small cell lung cancer. Here immunoSEQ multiplex PCR was the method, and the copy in TCRdb shows in-frame clones only, minus some. Among 9,500 or so clones, roughly 80% were seen once, and the ten largest hold about a fifth. Sample: uninvolved lung tissue not adjacent to the tumor. The receptors were sampled from a human donor with non-small cell lung cancer.

The chain carries TRBV9 and TRBJ2-3, with 13 bases lining up with TRBD2. Trimming at V came to 0 bases and at J to 6 bases, leaving 4 bases not matched to a gene. Germline V gene data show CDR1 as SGDLS and CDR2 as YYNGEE. The CDR3 sequence is 16 residues long. CDR3 loop: CASSVETSGRADTQYF. In nucleotides, the CDR3 is TGTGCCAGCAGCGTAGAAACTAGCGGGAGGGCCGATACGCAGTATTTT.

This rearrangement joins TRBV7-2 to TRBJ1-6, with D possibly TRBD1 on 6 matching bases. V lost 2 bases to trimming and J lost 7 bases, with 12 bases between them. This CDR3 has 15 amino acids. The V gene's germline CDR1 is SGHTA and CDR2 FQGNSA. The CDR3 loop is CASSLSSDRNSPLHF. The CDR3 coding sequence is TGTGCCAGCAGCTTAAGTTCAGACAGGAATTCACCCCTCCACTTT.

The gene calls are TRBV7-6 and TRBJ2-2; perhaps TRBD1 as D (7 bases). The germline V and J ends were trimmed by 5 bases and 5 bases, with 15 bases remaining between them. Per germline, CDR1 SGHVS and CDR2 FNYEAQ. The CDR3 runs to 15 residues. The CDR3 loop reads CASSLQGGQTGELFF. CDR3 in DNA: TGTGCCAGCAGCCTCCAGGGGGGACAAACCGGGGAGCTGTTTTTT.

This clone showed up just once. V usage is TRBV6-5 and J usage is TRBJ1-3; no clear D. Per the germline V gene, CDR1 is MNHEY and CDR2 is SVGAGI. Trimming pared 2 bases from V and 4 bases from J, leaving 12 bases between. The CDR3 consists of 15 residues. The CDR3 sequence: CASSYRSGAGNTIYF. The CDR3 nucleotides read TGTGCCAGCAGTTACCGTTCCGGAGCAGGAAACACCATATATTTT.

This chain connects TRBV30 to TRBJ2-3; 9 bases align to TRBD2. With 1 base clipped from V and 2 bases from J, the junction kept 7 bases outside the gene matches. CDR1 and CDR2 (germline): GTSNPN, SVGIG (reference sequence). The CDR3 has 16 residues. DNA for the CDR3: TGTGCCTGGAGTGAAATTAGCGGGGGTCTCACAGATACGCAGTATTTT. This gives the protein CAWSEISGGLTDTQYF. The full variable domain, completed using reference TRBV30 and TRBJ2-3, is SQTIHQWPATLVQPVGSPLSLECTVEGTSNPNLYWYRQAAGRGLQLLFYSVGIGQISSEVPQNLSASRPQDRQFILSSKKLLLSDSGFYLCAWSEISGGLTDTQYFGPGTRLTVL.

The J gene is TRBJ1-2, the V gene TRBV9; the D gene is possibly TRBD1 (6 bases). Germline CDR1 and CDR2: SGDLS and YYNGEE. CDR3 length equals 15 residues. Trimming stripped 2 bases from V and 4 bases from J, with 15 bases between. CDR3 bases: TGTGCCAGCAGCGTTACAGGGTTCGGCCTCTATGGCTACACCTTC. This codes for CASSVTGFGLYGYTF.

This clone was counted a few times. The V call is TRBV29-1, the J call TRBJ2-5, with TRBD2 identical over 7 bases. The V gene's germline CDR1 is SQVTM and CDR2 ANQGSEA. The CDR3 totals 13 residues. J was trimmed by 4 bases and V by 1 base; bases with no gene match: 3. The CDR3 nucleotides are TGCAGCGTTGAAGTGGGGAGGGGAGAGACCCAGTACTTC. Translation gives CSVEVGRGETQYF.

The chain recombines TRBV10-3 with TRBJ1-1, with D maybe TRBD1 (5 bases). CDR1 and CDR2 from the germline V gene are ENHRY and SYGVKD. The CDR3 runs 13 residues. Trimming left V 7 bases short and J 4 bases short, with 13 bases between. This CDR3 reads CAITGGTITEAFF. The DNA of the CDR3 is TGTGCCATCACCGGGGGAACTATCACTGAAGCTTTCTTT.

The CDR3 region has the DNA TGTGCCAGCAGCGTAGGCCAGCCACGGACAGGGGATGGGGATAATTCACCCCTCCACTTT. Protein sequence: CASSVGQPRTGDGDNSPLHF. The rearrangement uses TRBV9 and TRBJ1-6; 9 bases are a match to TRBD1. The junction had 15 bases not matched to a gene; V was cut back by 0 bases and J by 5 bases. The CDR3 consists of 20 residues. Germline CDR1 and CDR2: SGDLS and YYNGEE.

This chain connects TRBV11-2 to TRBJ2-1; TRBD2 aligns across 12 bases. Trimming took 2 bases from V and 7 from J; bases not matched to a gene: 3. The germline gives CDR1 SGHAT, CDR2 FQNNGV. The CDR3 has 15 residues. CDR3 bases: TGTGCCAGCAGCTTACTAGCGGGGGGGCCGAATGAGCAGTTCTTC. This gives the protein CASSLLAGGPNEQFF.

This clone showed up just a few times. The CDR3 region is CASSQAPGDYEQYF. The CDR3 DNA reads TGCGCCAGCAGCCAAGCGCCGGGGGACTACGAGCAGTACTTC. This chain joins TRBV4-3 and TRBJ2-7; the D gene is possibly TRBD2 (6 bases). The V and J ends lost 1 base and 3 bases respectively, with 10 bases between them. Germline lookup yields CDR1 LGHNA and CDR2 YSLEER. This CDR3 has 14 amino acids.

The count of this clone is one. This chain joins TRBV6-1 and TRBJ1-1, with TRBD1 identical over 7 bases. The CDR3 is made up of 16 amino acids. In germline, CDR1 is MNHNS, CDR2 SASEGT. After removal of 0 bases from V and 6 bases from J, the junction contained 10 bases not matched to a gene. Here the CDR3 DNA reads TGTGCCAGCAGTGAAGCGACCCAGGGGGGGGTCGCTGAAGCTTTCTTT. This codes for CASSEATQGGVAEAFF.

The rearrangement uses TRBV2 and TRBJ1-4, with D perhaps matching TRBD1 (5 bases). Looked up from germline, CDR1 is SNHLY and CDR2 is FYNNEI. This CDR3 has 16 amino acids. The V gene lost 2 bases and the J gene lost 4 bases, with 14 bases spanning the gap. For the CDR3, the DNA is TGTGCCAGCAGTGAATTTTTGGGGGATGTTAATGAAAAACTGTTTTTT. Translated, it gives CASSEFLGDVNEKLFF. Based on the CDR3 plus reference TRBV2 and TRBJ1-4, the full variable domain is EPEVTQTPSHQVTQMGQEVILRCVPISNHLYFYWYRQILGQKVEFLVSFYNNEISEKSEIFDDQFSVERPDGSNFTLKIRSTKLEDSAMYFCASSEFLGDVNEKLFFGSGTQLSVL.

The gene calls are TRBV30 and TRBJ2-7, with 7 bases aligning to TRBD2. This CDR3 spans 14 amino acids. Germline trimming cut 4 bases from V and 4 bases from J; bases unmatched to any gene: 10. CDR1 and CDR2 from the germline V gene are GTSNPN and SVGIG (reference sequence). CDR3 coding DNA: TGTGCCTGGACCCCCGGGCGGGAGAATTACGAGCAGTACTTC. Protein: CAWTPGRENYEQYF.

The chain links TRBV28 to TRBJ2-3; 7 bases are a match to TRBD2. The V gene end was trimmed by 6 bases and the J gene end by 6 bases; junction bases not matched to a gene: 12. This CDR3 is 15 amino acids long. Germline-derived CDR1 and CDR2 are MDHEN and SYDVKM. The CDR3 spells CASSNSRSGTDTQYF. Written as DNA, the CDR3 is TGTGCCAGCAGCAATTCGAGGAGCGGGACGGATACGCAGTATTTT.

This clone has only one observation. The V call is TRBV7-9, the J call TRBJ2-7, with 8 bases lining up with TRBD1. Germline trimming cut 1 base from V and 12 bases from J; bases unmatched to any gene: 5. The length of the CDR3 is 12 residues. Germline lookup yields CDR1 SEHNR and CDR2 FQNEAQ (reference sequence). The CDR3: CASSLVGQGLYF. The CDR3 DNA follows: TGTGCCAGCAGCTTAGTAGGACAGGGCTTGTACTTC.

The chain recombines TRBV11-2 with TRBJ2-3; 9 nucleotides agree with TRBD1. Trimming at V came to 0 bases and at J to 6 bases, leaving 4 bases not matched to a gene. Germline loops: CDR1 SGHAT, CDR2 FQNNGV. The CDR3 contains 15 residues. The CDR3 sequence: CASSLDGTGSDTQYF. The CDR3 nucleotides read TGTGCCAGCAGCTTAGATGGGACAGGGTCCGATACGCAGTATTTT.

This clone showed up just once. Written as DNA, the CDR3 is TGCAGCGTTGTAGCGGGAAGCACAGATACGCAGTATTTT. Amino acid sequence: CSVVAGSTDTQYF. The rearrangement joins TRBV29-1 to TRBJ2-3; 8 positions agree with TRBD2. Germline assignment: CDR1 SQVTM and CDR2 ANQGSEA. CDR3 length: 13 residues. V gave up 4 bases and J gave up 0 bases; unmatched junction bases: 0.

This clone has just a few counts. CDR3 DNA sequence: TGTGCCAGCTCCCGAGGGGGTCCCTACGAGCAGTACTTC. Translation: CASSRGGPYEQYF. The V gene is TRBV6-1, the J gene TRBJ2-7, with D possibly matching TRBD1 (6 bases). CDR1 MNHNS and CDR2 SASEGT come from the germline V gene. This CDR3 has 13 residues. V was clipped by 8 bases and J by 2 bases, with 13 bases between them.

V usage is TRBV6-6 and J usage is TRBJ1-2, with D uncertain. There are 12 residues in the CDR3. Looked up from germline, CDR1 is MNHNY and CDR2 is SVGAGI (reference sequence). V dropped 7 bases and J dropped 2 bases, with 8 bases sitting between them. The CDR3 nucleotides are TGTGCCAGCAAGAGGGAAAACTATGGCTACACCTTC. Translating gives CASKRENYGYTF.

This sequence joins TRBV7-9 and TRBJ1-6; a weak D match, TRBD1 (6 bases). CDR3 size: 14 residues. Germline V gene data show CDR1 as SEHNR and CDR2 as FQNEAQ (reference sequence). V was cut by 1 base and J by 9 bases, with 10 bases left in between. CDR3 DNA sequence: TGTGCCAGCAGCTTAGGGGGGCGCGGTTCACCCCTCCACTTT. It encodes CASSLGGRGSPLHF.

V is TRBV7-2 and J is TRBJ2-2; TRBD1 is a possible D gene (5 bases). The germline CDR1 and CDR2 sequences are SGHTA and FQGNSA. V was clipped by 3 bases and J by 2 bases, with 13 bases between them. The CDR3 contains 16 residues. CDR3 region: CASSFRTSINTGELFF. In DNA, the CDR3 is TGTGCCAGCAGCTTCCGGACATCGATTAACACCGGGGAGCTGTTTTTT. Together with reference TRBV7-2 and TRBJ2-2, the CDR3 gives the full variable domain: GAGVSQSPSNKVTEKGKDVELRCDPISGHTALYWYRQSLGQGLEFLIYFQGNSAPDKSGLPSDRFSAERTGGSVSTLTIQRTQQEDSAVYLCASSFRTSINTGELFFGEGSRLTVL.